This TCR beta chain was obtained from a study of blood T cells in healthy people across ages. The CDR3 consists of 13 residues. CDR1 is SGHRS and CDR2 is YFSETQ in the germline V gene. Then a second PCR, running about 6 to 12 cycles, was carried out with a sample-barcoded 5' primer and a J-beta primer mix. A template-switch adaptor containing 12 random nucleotides labeled each cDNA molecule. TCRdb reprocessed the 5' RACE reads with MiXCR, giving one entry per CDR3 protein. This sample has about 680,000 distinct CDR3 sequences; 49% occur once, and the top ten carry roughly a third. This clonotype was observed a handful of times. Its antigen is as yet unknown. One base away lies a much larger clone, so this may be a sequencing read error. Researchers isolated at least 6 million PBMCs per sample. Study-wide points: Older age went with lower TCR beta diversity per million T cells, in a roughly linear way. Diversity figures derived from one million T cells were judged to underestimate the true value.

Material: blood. The source is a woman aged 55-69 years in good health. The chain uses TRBV5-1 and TRBJ2-1; D is perhaps TRBD1 (6 bases). The CDR3 DNA sequence: TGCGCCAGCAGCTTGGGGGACAACAATGAGCGGTTCTTC. This sequence encodes CASSLGDNNERFF.